What follows are 10 T cell receptor beta chains derived from one specimen sequenced in a study of T cells in localized non-small cell lung cancer. Method: immunoSEQ multiplex PCR; TCRdb's copy keeps in-frame clones and lacks some. The sample yields 15,000 or so clones, over 75% seen once. The input for sequencing was peripheral blood mononuclear cells, taken before any cancer treatment. The receptors here all came from a male donor aged 60 or over with stage II lung adenocarcinoma.

The V call is TRBV28, the J call TRBJ2-7; TRBD2 agrees at 11 bases. CDR1 MDHEN and CDR2 SYDVKM come from the germline V gene. The V gene end was trimmed by 4 bases and the J gene end by 3 bases; junction bases not matched to a gene: 5. The CDR3 covers 15 residues. CDR3 DNA sequence: TGTGCCAGCAGTTCCTCTAGCGGGGGGAACTACGAGCAGTACTTC. Its translation is CASSSSSGGNYEQYF.

V usage is TRBV7-9 and J usage is TRBJ2-3; D may be TRBD2 (6 bases). CDR1 and CDR2 from the germline V gene are SEHNR and FQNEAQ (reference sequence). The CDR3 consists of 15 residues. V dropped 3 bases and J dropped 6 bases, with 16 bases sitting between them. Here the CDR3 reads CASSFGGNLADTQYF. In nucleotides, the CDR3 is TGTGCCAGCAGCTTCGGCGGGAACCTCGCTGATACGCAGTATTTT.

In DNA form, the CDR3 reads TGTGCCAGCAGTCCGGGACGCAGCTCTGGAAACACCATATATTTT. It codes for CASSPGRSSGNTIYF. This chain links TRBV28 with TRBJ1-3, with D maybe TRBD1 (5 bases). The V gene lost 5 bases and the J gene lost 0 bases, with 11 bases spanning the gap. This CDR3 has 15 amino acids. Germline CDR1 MDHEN, CDR2 SYDVKM.

This chain joins TRBV10-2 and TRBJ2-3; perhaps TRBD1 as D (6 bases). CDR1 is WSHSY and CDR2 is SAAADI in the germline V gene. The CDR3 extends over 14 amino acids. V was shortened by 8 bases and J by 3 bases, with 15 bases between the two germline ends. CDR3 region: CASLTGSGTDTQYF. The CDR3 DNA follows: TGCGCCAGCCTTACAGGGAGTGGGACAGATACGCAGTATTTT.

This clone was counted between two and nine times. One junction end does not reproduce the germline sequence, and a read error may be involved. The V call is TRBV13, the J call TRBJ2-1; no reliable D call. Germline V gene data show CDR1 as PRHDT and CDR2 as FYEKMQ (reference sequence). The CDR3 length is 14 residues. CDR3 amino acids: CASRPGPSHNEQFF. The DNA of the CDR3 is TGTGCCAGCAGGCCTGGCCCCTCCCACAATGAGCAGTTCTTC.

As DNA, the CDR3 is TGTGCCTGGAGAAACAAGGCCACTGAAGCTTTCTTT. Its translation is CAWRNKATEAFF. V gene TRBV30 combines with J gene TRBJ1-1; D not resolved. Germline CDR1 and CDR2: GTSNPN and SVGIG (reference sequence). The CDR3 is made up of 12 amino acids. Trimming stripped 3 bases from V and 4 bases from J, with 9 bases between.

The genes are TRBV15 and TRBJ2-3, with TRBD1 matching 7 bases. This CDR3 spans 14 amino acids. Germline V gene data show CDR1 as LNHNV and CDR2 as YYDKDF (reference sequence). J lost 3 bases, V lost 6 bases, and 6 bases had no gene match. The CDR3 DNA follows: TGTGCCACCAGACGCCCGGGACAGACAGATACGCAGTATTTT. It yields the protein CATRRPGQTDTQYF. The full variable domain, with the rest looked up from reference TRBV15 and TRBJ2-3, is DAMVIQNPRYQVTQFGKPVTLSCSQTLNHNVMYWYQQKSSQAPKLLFHYYDKDFNNEADTPDNFQSRRPNTSFCFLDIRSPGLGDTAMYLCATRRPGQTDTQYFGPGTRLTVL.

The chain employs TRBV19 and TRBJ2-7; TRBD2 matches 12 bases. Germline CDR1 LNHDA, CDR2 SQIVND (reference sequence). Unmatched junction bases numbered 5, after V lost 6 bases and J lost 5 bases. The CDR3 is 14 amino acids. The CDR3 reads CASRLTSGGHEQYF. The CDR3 bases are TGTGCCAGTAGATTGACTAGCGGGGGCCACGAGCAGTACTTC.

The rearrangement links TRBV29-1 to TRBJ1-2; a weak D match, TRBD1 (6 bases). The CDR3 is 14 amino acids. Germline lookup yields CDR1 SQVTM and CDR2 ANQGSEA. Trimming took 0 bases from V and 2 from J, leaving 10 bases between them. The CDR3 nucleotides read TGCAGCGTTGAAGATATCCAGGGGAACTATGGCTACACCTTC. Translation: CSVEDIQGNYGYTF.

The chain uses TRBV14 and TRBJ1-1; D may be TRBD1 (6 bases). The ends were cut back, 2 bases at V and 0 bases at J, with 10 bases in the middle. The CDR3 consists of 15 residues. Germline V CDR1 and CDR2: SGHDN, FVKESK. The CDR3 DNA reads as TGTGCCAGCAGCCAAAACAGGGCGATGAACACTGAAGCTTTCTTT. Translation: CASSQNRAMNTEAFF.